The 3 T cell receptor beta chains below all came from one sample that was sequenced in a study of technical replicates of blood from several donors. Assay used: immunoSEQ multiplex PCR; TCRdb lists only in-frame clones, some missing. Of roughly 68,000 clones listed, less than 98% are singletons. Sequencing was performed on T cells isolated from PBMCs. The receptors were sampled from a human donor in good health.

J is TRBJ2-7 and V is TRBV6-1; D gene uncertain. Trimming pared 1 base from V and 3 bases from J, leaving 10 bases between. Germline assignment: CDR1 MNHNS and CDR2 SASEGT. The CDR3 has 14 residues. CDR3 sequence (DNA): TGTGCCAGCAGTGAAGGACACGATCGCTACGAGCAGTACTTC. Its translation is CASSEGHDRYEQYF.

The DNA of the CDR3 is TGTGCCAGCAGCTTAGGCGCGGGCCGTACCTACGAGCAGTACTTC. It yields the protein CASSLGAGRTYEQYF. The chain uses TRBV13 and TRBJ2-7, with a possible D match to TRBD2 (5 bases). This CDR3 spans 15 amino acids. Trimming took 0 bases from V and 2 from J, leaving 11 bases between them. Germline assignment: CDR1 PRHDT and CDR2 FYEKMQ (reference sequence).

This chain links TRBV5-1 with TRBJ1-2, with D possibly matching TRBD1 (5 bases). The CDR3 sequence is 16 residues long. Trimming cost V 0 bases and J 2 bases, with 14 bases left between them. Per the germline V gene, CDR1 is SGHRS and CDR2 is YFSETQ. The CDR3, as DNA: TGCGCCAGCAGCTTGGAGCCAGGGAGGCCGAACTATGGCTACACCTTC. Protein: CASSLEPGRPNYGYTF.